This TCR beta chain was captured in a study of graft-versus-host responses after intestinal transplantation (dated by TCRdb to the early 2020s). Context from the whole study: The transplants that recipients got were multivisceral, liver-intestinal, or isolated intestinal. Alloreactive clones were identified by sequencing pre-transplant mixed lymphocyte reaction products and comparing these products with unstimulated pre-transplant donor and recipient T cells. Rather than being sequenced by the commercial service, samples from three later patients were sequenced in-house on an Illumina MiSeq and processed with MiXCR. A cohort of around 25 intestinal transplant recipients, including one retransplant, was enrolled, and a few patients lacking pretransplant specimens were excluded. Graft-versus-host and host-versus-graft alloreactive T cell clones were tracked in the graft, circulation and bone marrow after intestinal transplantation using bulk TCR-beta CDR3 sequencing. Every recipient was given anti-thymocyte globulin induction, then maintenance tacrolimus and steroids for two to three years. A peak of at least 4% donor T cells among recipient peripheral blood mononuclear cells was the definition used for donor T cell macrochimerism. Points the paper makes about the study in general: Peak levels of circulating GvH clones were associated with declines in HvG clones early after transplant. The relatively low number and heterogeneity of intestinal transplant patients limited the conclusions. GvH clones were detected in recipient bone marrow, and some appeared earlier in ileal mucosa or blood, consistent with an intestinal mucosal origin. In patients with donor T cell macrochimerism, the allografts had high GvH to HvG T cell clonal ratios.

The library relied on the immunoSEQ multiplex PCR assay. For most patients, high-throughput TCR-beta CDR3 sequencing of genomic DNA was performed by Adaptive Biotechnologies. In the original analysis: Adaptive's ImmunoSEQ software supplied the TCR sequencing data for about 18 patients, while MiXCR and VDJtools were used to process three other patients. CDR3 nucleotide sequences shared between donor and recipient were removed because their origin could not be assigned. To count as alloreactive, a clone needed at least 2-fold expansion over unstimulated cells and a minimum CFSE-low frequency of 0.002% (template counts) or 0.001% (read counts). Clones were considered mappable if detected in sequenced pre-transplant spleen, lymph node, or MLR CFSE-low populations of the donor or recipient. The cumulative frequency of alloreactive clones was calculated as a percentage of all sequences, weighted by copy number. TCRdb retrieved this table from immuneACCESS and kept in-frame rearrangements only. Not all clones are present; in checked studies, unresolved V genes account for under half, and no reason is known for the remainder. D and trimming were read from the DNA, whereas the V and J calls and clone size are those reported in that table. In all, the sample holds some 15,000 clones, and approximately 59% of those were seen once. The ten largest clonotypes hold around 13% of the sample.

Intraepithelial and lamina propria lymphocytes were isolated from graft specimens using dithiothreitol, EDTA incubations and collagenase D digestion. Bulk TCR-beta sequencing was performed on serial intestinal graft biopsy specimens collected as late as 600 days after transplant. This clone was picked up one time. What this receptor recognizes is not known. Nothing much larger sits one base from this clone, and base qualities are not available. V trim: 6 bases; J trim: 5 bases; unmatched bases: 11. The CDR3 runs 15 amino acids, cysteine and phenylalanine included. Of all the DNA, just the CDR3 is kept, 45 bases in frame from base 1. CDR1 and CDR2 (MNHNS, SASEGT) derive from the germline V gene.

The chain employs TRBV6-1 and TRBJ2-7, and 9 junction bases match TRBD1. This TCR derives from a human patient who received an intestinal transplant, so some T cells may come from the graft donor. The sequenced sample was ileum tissue, obtained 524 days after transplant. The CDR3 here reads CASRSLDRGSDEQYF. In nucleotide form, the sequence is TGTGCCAGCAGGAGCCTGGACAGGGGATCGGACGAGCAGTACTTC.